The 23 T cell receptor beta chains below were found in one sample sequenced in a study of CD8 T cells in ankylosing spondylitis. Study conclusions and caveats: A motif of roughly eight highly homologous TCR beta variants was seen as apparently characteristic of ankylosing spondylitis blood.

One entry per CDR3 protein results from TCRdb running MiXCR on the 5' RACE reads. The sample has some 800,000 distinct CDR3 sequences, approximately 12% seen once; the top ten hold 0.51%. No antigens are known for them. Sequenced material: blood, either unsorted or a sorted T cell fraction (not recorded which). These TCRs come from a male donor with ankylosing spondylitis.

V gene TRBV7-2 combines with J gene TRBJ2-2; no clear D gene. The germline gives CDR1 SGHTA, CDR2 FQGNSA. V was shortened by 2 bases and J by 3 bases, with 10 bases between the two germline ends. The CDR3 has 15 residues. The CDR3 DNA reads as TGTGCCAGCAGCTTACAGTACCTGCACACCGGGGAGCTGTTTTTT. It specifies CASSLQYLHTGELFF. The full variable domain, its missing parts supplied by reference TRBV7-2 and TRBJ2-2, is GAGVSQSPSNKVTEKGKDVELRCDPISGHTALYWYRQSLGQGLEFLIYFQGNSAPDKSGLPSDRFSAERTGGSVSTLTIQRTQQEDSAVYLCASSLQYLHTGELFFGEGSRLTVL.

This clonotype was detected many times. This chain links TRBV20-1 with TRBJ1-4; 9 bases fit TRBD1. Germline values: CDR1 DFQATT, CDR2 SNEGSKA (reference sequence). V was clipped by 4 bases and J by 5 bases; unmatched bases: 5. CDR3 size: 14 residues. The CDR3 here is CSAKQGASNEKLFF. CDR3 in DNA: TGCAGTGCTAAACAGGGGGCTTCGAATGAAAAACTGTTTTTT.

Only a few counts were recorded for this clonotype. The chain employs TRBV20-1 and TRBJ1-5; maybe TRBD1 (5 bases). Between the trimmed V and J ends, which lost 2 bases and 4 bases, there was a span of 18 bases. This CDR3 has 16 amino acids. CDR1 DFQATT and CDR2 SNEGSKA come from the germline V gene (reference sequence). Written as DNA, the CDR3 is TGCAGTGCTAGAAGGCAGGGCTTATGGACGAATCAGCCCCAGCATTTT. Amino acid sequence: CSARRQGLWTNQPQHF.

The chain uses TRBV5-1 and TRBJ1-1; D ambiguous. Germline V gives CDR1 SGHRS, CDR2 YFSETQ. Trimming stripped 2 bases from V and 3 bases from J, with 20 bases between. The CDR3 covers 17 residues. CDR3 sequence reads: CASSLMGFTLGDTEAFF. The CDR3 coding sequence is TGCGCCAGCAGCTTAATGGGGTTTACTCTTGGGGACACTGAAGCTTTCTTT.

The CDR3 region is CASSLDGTPVDTGELFF. DNA of the CDR3: TGTGCCAGCAGCTTAGATGGGACGCCTGTCGACACCGGGGAGCTGTTTTTT. V gene TRBV11-2 combines with J gene TRBJ2-2, with D perhaps TRBD1 or TRBD2 (5 bases each). V was shortened by 0 bases and J by 3 bases, with 14 bases between the two germline ends. From germline, CDR1 is SGHAT and CDR2 FQNNGV. CDR3 size: 17 residues.

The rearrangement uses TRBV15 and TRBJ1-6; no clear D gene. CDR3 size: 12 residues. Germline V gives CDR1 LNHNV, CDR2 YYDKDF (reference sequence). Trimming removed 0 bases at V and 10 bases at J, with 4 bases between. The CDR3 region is CATSRDGSPLHF. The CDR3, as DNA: TGTGCCACCAGCAGAGATGGCTCACCCCTCCACTTT.

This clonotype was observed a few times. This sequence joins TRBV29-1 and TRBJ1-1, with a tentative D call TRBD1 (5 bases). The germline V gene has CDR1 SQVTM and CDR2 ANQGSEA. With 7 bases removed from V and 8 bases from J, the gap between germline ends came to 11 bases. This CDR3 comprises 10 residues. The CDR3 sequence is CSARDPEAFF. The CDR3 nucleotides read TGCAGCGCCCGGGACCCAGAAGCTTTCTTT.

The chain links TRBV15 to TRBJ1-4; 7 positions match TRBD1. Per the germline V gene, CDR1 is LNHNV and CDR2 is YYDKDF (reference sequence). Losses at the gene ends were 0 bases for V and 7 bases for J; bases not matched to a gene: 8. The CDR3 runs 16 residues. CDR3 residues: CATSRDWWAGGEKLFF. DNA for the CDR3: TGTGCCACCAGCAGAGATTGGTGGGCAGGGGGTGAAAAACTGTTTTTT.

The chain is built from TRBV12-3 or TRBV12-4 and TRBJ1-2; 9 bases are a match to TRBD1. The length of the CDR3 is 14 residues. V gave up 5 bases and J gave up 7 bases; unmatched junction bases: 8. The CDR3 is CASSVQGALTGYTF. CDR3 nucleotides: TGTGCCAGCAGTGTACAGGGGGCGCTCACTGGCTACACCTTC.

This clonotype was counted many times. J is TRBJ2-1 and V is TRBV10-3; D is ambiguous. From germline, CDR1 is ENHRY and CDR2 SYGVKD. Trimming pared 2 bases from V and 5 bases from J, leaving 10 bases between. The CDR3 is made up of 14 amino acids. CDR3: CAISEPTTHNEQFF. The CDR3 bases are TGTGCCATCAGTGAGCCGACGACGCACAATGAGCAGTTCTTC.

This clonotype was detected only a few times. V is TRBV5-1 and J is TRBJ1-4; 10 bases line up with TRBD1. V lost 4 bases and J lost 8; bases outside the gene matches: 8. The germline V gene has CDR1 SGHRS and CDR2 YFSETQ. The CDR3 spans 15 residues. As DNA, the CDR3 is TGCGCCAGCAGCACGTCCGGGACAGGGGAGGAAAAACTGTTTTTT. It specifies CASSTSGTGEEKLFF.

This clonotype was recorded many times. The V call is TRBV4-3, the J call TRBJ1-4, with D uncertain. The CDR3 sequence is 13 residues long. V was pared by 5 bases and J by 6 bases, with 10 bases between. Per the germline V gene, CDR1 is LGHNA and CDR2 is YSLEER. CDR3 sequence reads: CASSFRTDEKLFF. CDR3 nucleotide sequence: TGCGCCAGCAGCTTTCGGACGGATGAAAAACTGTTTTTT.

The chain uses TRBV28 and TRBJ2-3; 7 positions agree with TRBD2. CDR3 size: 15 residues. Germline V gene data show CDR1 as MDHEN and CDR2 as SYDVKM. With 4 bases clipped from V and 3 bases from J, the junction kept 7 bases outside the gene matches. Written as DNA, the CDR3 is TGTGCCAGCAGTTCACTAGCGACTCGGACAGATACGCAGTATTTT. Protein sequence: CASSSLATRTDTQYF. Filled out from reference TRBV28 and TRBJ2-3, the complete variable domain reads DVKVTQSSRYLVKRTGEKVFLECVQDMDHENMFWYRQDPGLGLRLIYFSYDVKMKEKGDIPEGYSVSREKKERFSLILESASTNQTSMYLCASSSLATRTDTQYFGPGTRLTVL.

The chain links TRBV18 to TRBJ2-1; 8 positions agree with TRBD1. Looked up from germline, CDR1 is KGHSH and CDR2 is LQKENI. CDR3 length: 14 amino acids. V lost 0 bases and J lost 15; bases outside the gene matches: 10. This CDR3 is CASSPPTGAQMRFF. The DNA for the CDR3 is TGTGCCAGCTCACCACCGACAGGGGCTCAGATGCGGTTCTTC.

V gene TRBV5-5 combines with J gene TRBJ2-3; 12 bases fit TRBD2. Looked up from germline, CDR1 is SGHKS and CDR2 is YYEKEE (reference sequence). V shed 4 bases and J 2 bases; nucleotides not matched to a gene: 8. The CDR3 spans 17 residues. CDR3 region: CASSRPSSGGATDTQYF. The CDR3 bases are TGTGCCAGCAGCAGACCCTCTAGCGGGGGGGCCACAGATACGCAGTATTTT.

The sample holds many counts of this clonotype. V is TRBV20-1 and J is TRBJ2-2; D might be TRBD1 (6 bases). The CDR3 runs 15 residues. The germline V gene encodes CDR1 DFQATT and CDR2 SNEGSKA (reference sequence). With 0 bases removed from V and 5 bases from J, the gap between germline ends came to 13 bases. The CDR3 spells CSARDNGQLTGELFF. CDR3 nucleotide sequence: TGCAGTGCTAGAGATAATGGACAGCTAACCGGGGAGCTGTTTTTT.

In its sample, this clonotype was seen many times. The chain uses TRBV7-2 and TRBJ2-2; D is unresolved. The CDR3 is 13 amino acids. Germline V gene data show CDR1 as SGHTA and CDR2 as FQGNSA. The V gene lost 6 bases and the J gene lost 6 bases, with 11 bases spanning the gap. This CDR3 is CASSLSGAGELFF. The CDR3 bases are TGTGCCAGCAGTTTATCAGGAGCCGGGGAGCTGTTTTTT.

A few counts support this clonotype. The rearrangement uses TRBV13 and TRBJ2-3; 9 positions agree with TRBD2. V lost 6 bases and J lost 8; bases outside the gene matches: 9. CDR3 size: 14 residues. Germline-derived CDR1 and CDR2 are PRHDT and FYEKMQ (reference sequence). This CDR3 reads CASRIAGDRGTQYF. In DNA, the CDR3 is TGTGCCAGCAGGATAGCGGGAGATCGGGGTACGCAGTATTTT.

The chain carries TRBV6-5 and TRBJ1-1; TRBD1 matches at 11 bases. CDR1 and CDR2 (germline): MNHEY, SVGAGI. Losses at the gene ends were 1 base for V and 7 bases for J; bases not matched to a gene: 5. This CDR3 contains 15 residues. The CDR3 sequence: CASSYWDRGGYEAFF. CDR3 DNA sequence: TGTGCCAGCAGTTACTGGGACAGGGGGGGATATGAAGCTTTCTTT.

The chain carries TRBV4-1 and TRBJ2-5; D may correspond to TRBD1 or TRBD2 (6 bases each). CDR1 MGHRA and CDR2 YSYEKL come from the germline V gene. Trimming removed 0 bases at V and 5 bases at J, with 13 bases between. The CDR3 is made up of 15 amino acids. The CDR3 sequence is CASSQDTGARETQYF. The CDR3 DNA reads TGCGCCAGCAGCCAAGATACGGGGGCCCGGGAGACCCAGTACTTC.

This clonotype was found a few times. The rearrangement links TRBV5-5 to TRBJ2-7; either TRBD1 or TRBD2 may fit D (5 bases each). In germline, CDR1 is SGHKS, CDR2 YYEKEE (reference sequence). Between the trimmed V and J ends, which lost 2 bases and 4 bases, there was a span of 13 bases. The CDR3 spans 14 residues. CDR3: CASSLKWDGYEQYF. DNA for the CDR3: TGTGCCAGCAGCTTAAAGTGGGACGGTTACGAGCAGTACTTC.

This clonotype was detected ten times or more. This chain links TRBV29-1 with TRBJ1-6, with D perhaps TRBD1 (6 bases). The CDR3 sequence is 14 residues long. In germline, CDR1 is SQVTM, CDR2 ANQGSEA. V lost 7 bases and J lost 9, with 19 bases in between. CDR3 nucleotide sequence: TGCAGCGCCCGAGCCGGGGGCTCGGGTTCACCCCTCCACTTT. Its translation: CSARAGGSGSPLHF.

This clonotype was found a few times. The chain's CDR3 is CASRRDRGTEAFF. The CDR3 region has the DNA TGTGCCAGCAGGAGGGACAGGGGTACTGAAGCTTTCTTT. V is TRBV7-2 and J is TRBJ1-1, with 10 bases lining up with TRBD1. Trimming took 6 bases from V and 5 from J; bases not matched to a gene: 3. Germline CDR1 is SGHTA and CDR2 is FQGNSA. CDR3 length equals 13 residues.